This T cell receptor beta chain was sequenced for a study of blood T cell repertoires in COVID-19. Study information: The cDNA or gDNA used as material had been derived from T cells, B-cell-depleted T cells, or PBMCs.

Generated by immunoSEQ multiplex PCR, the TCRdb table keeps only in-frame clones and is missing some. Counted here are roughly 97,000 clones, just over 90% occurring once; the ten biggest clones make up 1.5% to 2%. The CDR3 totals 14 residues. Trimming shortened V by 10 bases and J by 1 base, and 16 bases separated the two germline ends. Germline V gives CDR1 LNHDA, CDR2 SQIVND (reference sequence). The clonotype was recovered from a man between 60 and 75 years old with acute or convalescent COVID-19. What was sequenced was peripheral blood. The J gene is TRBJ1-1, the V gene TRBV19; D unclear. The CDR3 here is CATRGSAGNTEAFF. CDR3 nucleotides: TGTGCCACCCGGGGTTCGGCAGGGAACACTGAAGCTTTCTTT.